The 11 T cell receptor beta chains reported below all come from one sample, sequenced in a study of beta chain features in type 1 diabetes. Sequenced material consisted of expressed TCRB transcripts (all of the isolated RNA was reverse transcribed). Here immunoSEQ multiplex PCR was the method, and the copy in TCRdb shows in-frame clones only, minus some. This repertoire shows 350,000 to 450,000 clones, roughly 16% found once; its top ten account for more than 0.015%. What was sequenced was naive CD4+ T cells from blood. The receptors were sampled from a woman aged 18 to 35 in good health.

Only a few counts were recorded for this clone. This chain connects TRBV27 to TRBJ2-7, with 8 bases fitting TRBD2. V lost 9 bases to trimming and J lost 6 bases; unmatched junction nucleotides: 13. There are 14 residues in the CDR3. Germline-derived CDR1 and CDR2 are MNHEY and SMNVEV (reference sequence). The CDR3 protein is CASRGGSGIGEQYF. In nucleotides, the CDR3 is TGTGCCAGTCGCGGTGGTAGCGGGATAGGCGAGCAGTACTTC.

The V and J genes are TRBV5-1 and TRBJ2-5; 9 bases are shared with TRBD1. CDR3 length: 14 amino acids. From germline, CDR1 is SGHRS and CDR2 YFSETQ. The trim removed 7 bases at V and 4 bases at J, leaving 8 bases unmatched. CDR3 in DNA: TGCGCCAGCGCGGGACAGGGAGTGGGAGAGACCCAGTACTTC. Its protein product is CASAGQGVGETQYF. Full variable domain (missing parts from reference TRBV5-1 and TRBJ2-5): KAGVTQTPRYLIKTRGQQVTLSCSPISGHRSVSWYQQTPGQGLQFLFEYFSETQRNKGNFPGRFSGRQFSNSRSEMNVSTLELGDSALYLCASAGQGVGETQYFGPGTRLLVL.

This sequence joins TRBV15 and TRBJ2-3; 13 bases map to TRBD2. V shed 2 bases and J 3 bases; nucleotides not matched to a gene: 2. This CDR3 is 16 amino acids long. Germline V gene data show CDR1 as LNHNV and CDR2 as YYDKDF (reference sequence). CDR3 protein: CATSRSGLAGTDTQYF. The CDR3 DNA reads TGTGCCACCAGCAGATCGGGACTAGCGGGAACAGATACGCAGTATTTT.

The sample holds a few counts of this clone. The sample holds other DNA sequences that translate to the same CDR3. The J gene is TRBJ1-5, the V gene TRBV29-1, with 10 bases identical to TRBD1. V gave up 6 bases and J gave up 4 bases; unmatched junction bases: 6. The CDR3 is 14 amino acids. From germline, CDR1 is SQVTM and CDR2 ANQGSEA. CDR3 bases: TGCAGCGTCGGGGACAGGGGAGGAAATCAGCCCCAGCATTTT. Protein product: CSVGDRGGNQPQHF.

This clone was counted between two and nine times. The V gene is TRBV9, the J gene TRBJ2-7; 9 bases are shared with TRBD1. CDR1 and CDR2 from the germline V gene are SGDLS and YYNGEE. The trim removed 1 base at V and 7 bases at J, leaving 9 bases unmatched. This CDR3 contains 15 residues. The CDR3 DNA is TGTGCCAGCAGCGTATCTGGACAGGGGTCAGGTGAGCAGTACTTC. Protein sequence: CASSVSGQGSGEQYF.

V is TRBV6-5 and J is TRBJ2-5; 12 bases are shared with TRBD2. The CDR3 spans 15 residues. Germline values: CDR1 MNHEY, CDR2 SVGAGI. V trimming: 6 bases; J trimming: 5 bases; junction bases outside the gene matches: 7. CDR3 amino acids: CASRPRLAGVETQYF. The CDR3 coding sequence is TGTGCCAGCAGACCCAGACTAGCGGGAGTTGAGACCCAGTACTTC.

The CDR3, as DNA: TGTGCCAGCAGATGGGACAGGAACACCGGGGAGCTGTTTTTT. Translating gives CASRWDRNTGELFF. J is TRBJ2-2 and V is TRBV5-4; 7 positions agree with TRBD1. This CDR3 has 14 residues. Germline-derived CDR1 and CDR2 are SGHNT and YYREEE (reference sequence). With V trimmed by 5 bases and J by 1 base, 2 bases remained unmatched.

This clone was seen a handful of times. This chain uses TRBV27 with TRBJ2-7, with TRBD2 matching over 10 bases. This CDR3 has 14 amino acids. V lost 6 bases to trimming and J lost 7 bases; unmatched junction nucleotides: 9. Germline CDR1 reads MNHEY; CDR2 reads SMNVEV (reference sequence). The CDR3 sequence: CASSPLAGVGEQYF. The DNA of the CDR3 is TGTGCCAGCAGCCCTCTAGCGGGAGTGGGTGAGCAGTACTTC.

This chain links TRBV2 with TRBJ2-1; 13 bases fit TRBD2. This CDR3 comprises 15 residues. After removal of 7 bases from V and 1 base from J, the junction contained 1 base not matched to a gene. Germline CDR1 reads SNHLY; CDR2 reads FYNNEI. As DNA, the CDR3 is TGTGCCAGCAAGGGACTAGCGGGGTCCTACAATGAGCAGTTCTTC. Protein: CASKGLAGSYNEQFF.

This clone was detected only a few times. The chain has TRBV11-2 and TRBJ2-1; 11 nucleotides line up with TRBD2. The CDR3 runs 14 residues. Germline V CDR1 and CDR2: SGHAT, FQNNGV. The ends lost 2 bases at V and 8 bases at J; junction bases unmatched: 2. The CDR3 sequence: CASSLTSGSYEQFF. The CDR3 DNA reads as TGTGCCAGCAGCTTAACTAGCGGGAGCTATGAGCAGTTCTTC.

A few counts support this clone. The chain employs TRBV29-1 and TRBJ2-5; D is perhaps TRBD1 (6 bases). The CDR3 has 15 residues. Germline V gives CDR1 SQVTM, CDR2 ANQGSEA. V lost 7 bases and J 1 base, leaving 19 bases between the germline ends. CDR3 sequence reads: CSARLGGSLQETQYF. In nucleotides, the CDR3 is TGCAGCGCGAGACTTGGGGGCTCCCTCCAAGAGACCCAGTACTTC.